This T cell receptor beta chain appears in the sequencing data of a study of Ad26.COV2.S vaccination and SARS-CoV-2 variants. Using immunoSEQ multiplex PCR, the repertoire was profiled, and TCRdb retains in-frame clones only, with some absent. The sample has 450,000 to 550,000 clones, nearly 90% seen once. Sample treatment: around 19 received Ad26.COV2.S at low or high dose, single or two shots; about 5 received placebo; per-sample allocation not given. Samples analyzed were those drawn on day 63 after the first vaccine or placebo injection. Notes on the study in general: Vaccinated and placebo-treated recipients had similar non-spike TCR breadth.

As regards this clone: Its antigen is unknown.

There are 15 residues in the CDR3. The V and J ends lost 1 base and 2 bases respectively, with 9 bases between them. CDR1 and CDR2 from the germline V gene are GTSNPN and SVGIG (reference sequence). The sequenced sample was peripheral blood, obtained in a trial of Ad26.COV2.S vaccine versus placebo. The chain has TRBV30 and TRBJ1-6, with no clear D. The source is a person between 18 and 60 years old who received the Ad26.COV2.S COVID-19 vaccine or a placebo. DNA for the CDR3: TGTGCCTGGAGTGAAGAGGTAACCTATAATTCACCCCTCCACTTT. Translated: CAWSEEVTYNSPLHF.